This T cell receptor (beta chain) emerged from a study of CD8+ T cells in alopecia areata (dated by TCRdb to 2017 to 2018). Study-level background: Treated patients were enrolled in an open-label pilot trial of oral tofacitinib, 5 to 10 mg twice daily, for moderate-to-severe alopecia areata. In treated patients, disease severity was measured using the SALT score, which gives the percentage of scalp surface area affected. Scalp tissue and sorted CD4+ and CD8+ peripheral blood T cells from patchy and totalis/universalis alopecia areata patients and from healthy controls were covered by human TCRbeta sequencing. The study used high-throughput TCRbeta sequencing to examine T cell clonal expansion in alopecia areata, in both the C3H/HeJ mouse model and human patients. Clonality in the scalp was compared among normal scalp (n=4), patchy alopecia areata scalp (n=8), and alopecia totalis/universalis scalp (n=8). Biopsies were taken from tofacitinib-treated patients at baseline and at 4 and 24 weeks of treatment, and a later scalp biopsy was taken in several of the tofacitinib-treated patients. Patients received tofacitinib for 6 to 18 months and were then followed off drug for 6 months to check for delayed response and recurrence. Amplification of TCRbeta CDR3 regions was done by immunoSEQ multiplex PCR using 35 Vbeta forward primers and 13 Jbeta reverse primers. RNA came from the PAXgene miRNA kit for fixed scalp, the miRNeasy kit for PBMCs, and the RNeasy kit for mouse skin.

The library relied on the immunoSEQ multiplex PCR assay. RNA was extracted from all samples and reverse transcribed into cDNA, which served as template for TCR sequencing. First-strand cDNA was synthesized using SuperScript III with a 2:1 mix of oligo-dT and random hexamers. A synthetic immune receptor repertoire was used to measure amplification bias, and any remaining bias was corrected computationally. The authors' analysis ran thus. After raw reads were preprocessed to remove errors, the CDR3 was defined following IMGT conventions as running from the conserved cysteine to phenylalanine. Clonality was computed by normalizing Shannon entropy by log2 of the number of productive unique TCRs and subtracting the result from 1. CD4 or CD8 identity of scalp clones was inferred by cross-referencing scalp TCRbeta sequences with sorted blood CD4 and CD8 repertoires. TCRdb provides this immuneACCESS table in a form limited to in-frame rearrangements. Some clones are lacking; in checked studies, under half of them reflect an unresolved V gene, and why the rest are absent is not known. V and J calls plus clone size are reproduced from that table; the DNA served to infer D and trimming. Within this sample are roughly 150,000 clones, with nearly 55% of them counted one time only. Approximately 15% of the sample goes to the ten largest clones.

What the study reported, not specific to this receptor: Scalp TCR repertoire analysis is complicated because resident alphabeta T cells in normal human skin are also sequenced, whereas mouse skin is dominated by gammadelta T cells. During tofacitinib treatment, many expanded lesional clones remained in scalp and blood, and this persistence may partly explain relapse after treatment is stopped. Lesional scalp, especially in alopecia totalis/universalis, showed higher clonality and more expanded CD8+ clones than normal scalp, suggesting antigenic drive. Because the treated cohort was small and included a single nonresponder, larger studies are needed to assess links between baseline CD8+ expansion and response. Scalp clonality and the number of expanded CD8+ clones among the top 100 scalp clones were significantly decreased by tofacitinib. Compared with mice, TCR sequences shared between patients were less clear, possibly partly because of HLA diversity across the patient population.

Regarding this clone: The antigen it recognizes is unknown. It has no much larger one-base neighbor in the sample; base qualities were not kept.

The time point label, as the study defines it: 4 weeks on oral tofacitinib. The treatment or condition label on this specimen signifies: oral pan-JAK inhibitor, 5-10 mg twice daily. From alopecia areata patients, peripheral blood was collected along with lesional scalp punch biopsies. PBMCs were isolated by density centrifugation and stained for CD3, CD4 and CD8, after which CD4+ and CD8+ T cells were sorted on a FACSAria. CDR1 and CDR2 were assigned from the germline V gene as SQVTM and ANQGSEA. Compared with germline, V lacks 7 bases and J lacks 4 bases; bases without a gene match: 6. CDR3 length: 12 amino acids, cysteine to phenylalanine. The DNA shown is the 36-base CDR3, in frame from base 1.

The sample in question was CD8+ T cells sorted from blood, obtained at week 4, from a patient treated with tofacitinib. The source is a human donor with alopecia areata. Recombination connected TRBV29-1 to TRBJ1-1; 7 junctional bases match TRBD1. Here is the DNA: TGCAGCGCGACAGGGTCTGGCACTGAAGCTTTCTTT. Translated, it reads CSATGSGTEAFF.